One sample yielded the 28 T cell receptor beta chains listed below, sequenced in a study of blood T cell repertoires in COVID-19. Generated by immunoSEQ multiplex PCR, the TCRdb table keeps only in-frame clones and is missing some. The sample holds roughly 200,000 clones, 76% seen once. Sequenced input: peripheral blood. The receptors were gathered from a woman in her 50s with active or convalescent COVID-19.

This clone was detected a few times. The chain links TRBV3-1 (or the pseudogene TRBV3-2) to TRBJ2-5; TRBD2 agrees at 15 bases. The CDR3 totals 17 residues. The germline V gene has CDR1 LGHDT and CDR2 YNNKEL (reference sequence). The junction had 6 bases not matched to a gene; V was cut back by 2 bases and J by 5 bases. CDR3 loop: CASSQPGLAGGGETQYF. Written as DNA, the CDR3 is TGTGCCAGCAGCCAACCGGGACTAGCGGGAGGAGGGGAGACCCAGTACTTC.

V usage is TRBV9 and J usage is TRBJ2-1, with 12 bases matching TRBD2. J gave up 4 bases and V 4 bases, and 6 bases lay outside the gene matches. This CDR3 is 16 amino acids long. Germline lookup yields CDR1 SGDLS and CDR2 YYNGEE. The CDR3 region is CASSQRTSGAYNEQFF. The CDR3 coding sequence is TGTGCCAGCAGCCAACGGACTAGCGGGGCTTACAATGAGCAGTTCTTC.

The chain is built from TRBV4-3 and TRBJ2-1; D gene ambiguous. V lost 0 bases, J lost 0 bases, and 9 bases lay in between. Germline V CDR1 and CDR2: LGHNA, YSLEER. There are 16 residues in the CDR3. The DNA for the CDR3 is TGCGCCAGCAGCCAAGACGCTAGTAGCTCCTACAATGAGCAGTTCTTC. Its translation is CASSQDASSSYNEQFF.

CDR3 bases: TGTGCCAGCAGCCCCCGGGACAGGGGCTCGTACGAGCAGTACTTC. As protein: CASSPRDRGSYEQYF. The chain joins TRBV9 to TRBJ2-7; TRBD1 matches 10 bases. The CDR3 consists of 15 residues. CDR1 is SGDLS, CDR2 YYNGEE, per germline. The V segment lost 4 bases and the J segment 4 bases; nucleotides outside the gene matches: 8.

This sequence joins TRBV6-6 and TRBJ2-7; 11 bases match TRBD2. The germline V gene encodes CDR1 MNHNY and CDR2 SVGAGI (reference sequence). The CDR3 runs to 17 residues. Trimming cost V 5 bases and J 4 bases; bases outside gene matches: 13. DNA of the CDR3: TGTGCCAGCAGTCAGATGTTGGGACTAGCGGCGCCTTACGAGCAGTACTTC. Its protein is CASSQMLGLAAPYEQYF.

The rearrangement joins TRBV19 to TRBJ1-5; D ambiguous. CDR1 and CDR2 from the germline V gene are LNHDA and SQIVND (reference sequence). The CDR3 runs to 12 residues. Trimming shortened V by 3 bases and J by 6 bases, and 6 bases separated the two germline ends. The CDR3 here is CASSIGLQPQHF. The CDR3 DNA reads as TGTGCCAGTAGTATTGGGCTTCAGCCCCAGCATTTT.

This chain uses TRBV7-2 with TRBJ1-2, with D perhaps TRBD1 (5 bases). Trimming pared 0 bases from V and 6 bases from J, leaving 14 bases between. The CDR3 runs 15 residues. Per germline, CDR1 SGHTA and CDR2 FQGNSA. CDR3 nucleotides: TGTGCCAGCAGCTTAGCCCGACTCGACAGTAATGGCTACACCTTC. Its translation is CASSLARLDSNGYTF.

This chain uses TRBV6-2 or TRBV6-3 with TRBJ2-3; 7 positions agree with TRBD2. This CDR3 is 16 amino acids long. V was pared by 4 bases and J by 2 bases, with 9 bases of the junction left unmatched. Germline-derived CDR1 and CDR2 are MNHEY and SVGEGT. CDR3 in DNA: TGTGCCAGCAGTTCCCACCTAGCGGAGTACACAGATACGCAGTATTTT. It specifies CASSSHLAEYTDTQYF.

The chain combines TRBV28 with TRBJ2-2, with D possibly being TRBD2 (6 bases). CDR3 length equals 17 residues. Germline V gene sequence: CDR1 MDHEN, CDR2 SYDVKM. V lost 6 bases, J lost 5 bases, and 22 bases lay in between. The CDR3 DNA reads TGTGCCAGCAGCTCCACGACGGCGGAGGGGCCGACCGGGGAGCTGTTTTTT. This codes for CASSSTTAEGPTGELFF.

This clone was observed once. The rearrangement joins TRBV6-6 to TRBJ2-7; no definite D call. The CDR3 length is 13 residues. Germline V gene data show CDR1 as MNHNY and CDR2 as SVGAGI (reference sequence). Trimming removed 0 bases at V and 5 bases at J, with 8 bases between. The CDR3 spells CASSYSLHNEQYF. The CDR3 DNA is TGTGCCAGCAGTTACTCCCTCCACAACGAGCAGTACTTC.

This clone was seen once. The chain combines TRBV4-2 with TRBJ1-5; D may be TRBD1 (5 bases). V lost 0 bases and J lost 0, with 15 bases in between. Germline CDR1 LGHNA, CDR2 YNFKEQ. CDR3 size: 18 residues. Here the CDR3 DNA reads TGTGCCAGCAGCCAAGATCGGGGAGGGGAAGATAGCAATCAGCCCCAGCATTTT. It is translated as CASSQDRGGEDSNQPQHF.

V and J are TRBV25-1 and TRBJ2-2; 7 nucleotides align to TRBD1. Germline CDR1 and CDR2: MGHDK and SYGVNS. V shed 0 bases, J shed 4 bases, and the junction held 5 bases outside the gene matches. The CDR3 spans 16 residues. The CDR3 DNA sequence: TGTGCCAGCAGTGAATATAGGCAGGGGGTCACCGGGGAGCTGTTTTTT. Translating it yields CASSEYRQGVTGELFF.

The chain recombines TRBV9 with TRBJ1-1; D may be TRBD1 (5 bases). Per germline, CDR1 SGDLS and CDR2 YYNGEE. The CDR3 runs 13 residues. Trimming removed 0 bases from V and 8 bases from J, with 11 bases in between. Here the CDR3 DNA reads TGTGCCAGCAGCGTAGAGGGGCGGGGGGAAGCTTTCTTT. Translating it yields CASSVEGRGEAFF.

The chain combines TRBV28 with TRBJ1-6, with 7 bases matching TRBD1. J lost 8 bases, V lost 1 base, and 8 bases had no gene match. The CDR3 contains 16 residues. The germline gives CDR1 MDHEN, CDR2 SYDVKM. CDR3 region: CASSLFPGQADSPLHF. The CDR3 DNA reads TGTGCCAGCAGTTTATTCCCCGGACAGGCGGATTCACCCCTCCACTTT.

CDR3 sequence (DNA): TGTGCCAGTAGTAACCTACAGGGGCGGATGGGGGCCAACGTCCTGACTTTC. This encodes CASSNLQGRMGANVLTF. This rearrangement joins TRBV19 to TRBJ2-6, with TRBD1 matching over 7 bases. After removal of 4 bases from V and 4 bases from J, the junction contained 10 bases not matched to a gene. The CDR3 totals 17 residues. From germline, CDR1 is LNHDA and CDR2 SQIVND (reference sequence).

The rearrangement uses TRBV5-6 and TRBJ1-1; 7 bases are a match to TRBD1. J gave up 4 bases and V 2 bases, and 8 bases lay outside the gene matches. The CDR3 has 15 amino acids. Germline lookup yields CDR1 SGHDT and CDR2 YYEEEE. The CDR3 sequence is CASSFTGARTTEAFF. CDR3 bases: TGTGCCAGCAGCTTTACAGGGGCTAGGACCACTGAAGCTTTCTTT.

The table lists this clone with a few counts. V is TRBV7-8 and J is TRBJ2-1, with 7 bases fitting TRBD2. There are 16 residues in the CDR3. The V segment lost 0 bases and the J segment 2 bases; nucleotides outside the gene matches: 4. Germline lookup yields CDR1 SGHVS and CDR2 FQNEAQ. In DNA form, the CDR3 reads TGTGCCAGCAGCTTAGCAGGGAGCGGGGCCTACAATGAGCAGTTCTTC. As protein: CASSLAGSGAYNEQFF.

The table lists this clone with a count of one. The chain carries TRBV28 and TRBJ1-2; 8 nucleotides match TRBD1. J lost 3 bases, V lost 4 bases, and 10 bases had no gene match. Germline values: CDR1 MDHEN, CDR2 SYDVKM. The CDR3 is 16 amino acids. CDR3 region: CASSSPGGVGDYGYTF. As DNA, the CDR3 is TGTGCCAGCAGTTCGCCAGGGGGCGTGGGGGACTATGGCTACACCTTC.

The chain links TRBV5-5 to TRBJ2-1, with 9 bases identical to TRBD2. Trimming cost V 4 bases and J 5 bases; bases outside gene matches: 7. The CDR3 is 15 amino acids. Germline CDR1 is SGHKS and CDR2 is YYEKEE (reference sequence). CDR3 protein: CASSRSGSEDNEQFF. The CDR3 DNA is TGTGCCAGCAGCCGTAGCGGGAGCGAAGACAATGAGCAGTTCTTC.

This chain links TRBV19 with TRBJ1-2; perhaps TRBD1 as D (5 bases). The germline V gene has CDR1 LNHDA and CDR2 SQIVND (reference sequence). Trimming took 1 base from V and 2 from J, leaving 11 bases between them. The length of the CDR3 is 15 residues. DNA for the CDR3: TGTGCCAGTAGTATAGCCCAGGGCGAAAACTATGGCTACACCTTC. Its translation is CASSIAQGENYGYTF.

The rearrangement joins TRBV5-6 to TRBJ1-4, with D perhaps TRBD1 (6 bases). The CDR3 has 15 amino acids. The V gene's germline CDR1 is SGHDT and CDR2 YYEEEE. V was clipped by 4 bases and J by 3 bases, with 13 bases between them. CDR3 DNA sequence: TGTGCCAGCAGCAACCAGGGGTCTGCTAATGAAAAACTGTTTTTT. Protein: CASSNQGSANEKLFF.

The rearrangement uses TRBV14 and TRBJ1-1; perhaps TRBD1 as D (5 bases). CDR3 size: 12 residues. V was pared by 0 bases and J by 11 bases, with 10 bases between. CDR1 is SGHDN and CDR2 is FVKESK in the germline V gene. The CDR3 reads CASSQDRGSAFF. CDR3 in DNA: TGTGCCAGCAGCCAAGATAGGGGAAGCGCTTTCTTT.

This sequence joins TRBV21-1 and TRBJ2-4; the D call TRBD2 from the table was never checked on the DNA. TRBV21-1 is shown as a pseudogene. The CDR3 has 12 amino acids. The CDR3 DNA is TGTGCCAGCAGCAAAGCCCCCGGCATTCAGTACTTC. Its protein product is CASSKAPGIQYF.

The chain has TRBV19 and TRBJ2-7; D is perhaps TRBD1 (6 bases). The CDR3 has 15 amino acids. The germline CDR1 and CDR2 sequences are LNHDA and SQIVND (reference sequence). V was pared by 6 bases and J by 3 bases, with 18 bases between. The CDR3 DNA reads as TGTGCCAGTAGACCGGGACACGATACAGACTACGAGCAGTACTTC. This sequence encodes CASRPGHDTDYEQYF.

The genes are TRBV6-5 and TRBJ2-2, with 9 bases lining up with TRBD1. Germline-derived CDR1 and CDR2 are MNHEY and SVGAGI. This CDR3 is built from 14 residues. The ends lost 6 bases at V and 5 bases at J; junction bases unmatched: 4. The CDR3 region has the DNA TGTGCCAGCAGAAGACAGGGGGGAACCGGGGAGCTGTTTTTT. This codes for CASRRQGGTGELFF.

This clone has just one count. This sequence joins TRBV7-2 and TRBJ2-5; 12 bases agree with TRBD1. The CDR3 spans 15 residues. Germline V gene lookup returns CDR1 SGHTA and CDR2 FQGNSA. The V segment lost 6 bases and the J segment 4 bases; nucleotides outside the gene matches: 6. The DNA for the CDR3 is TGTGCCAGCAGTGGGACAGGGGGCAGAGGAGAGACCCAGTACTTC. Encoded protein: CASSGTGGRGETQYF.

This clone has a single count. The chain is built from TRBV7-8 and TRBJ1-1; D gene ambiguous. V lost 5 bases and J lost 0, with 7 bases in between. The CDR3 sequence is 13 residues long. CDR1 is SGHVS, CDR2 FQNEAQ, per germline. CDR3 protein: CASSAELNTEAFF. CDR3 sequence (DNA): TGTGCCAGCAGCGCGGAGTTGAACACTGAAGCTTTCTTT.

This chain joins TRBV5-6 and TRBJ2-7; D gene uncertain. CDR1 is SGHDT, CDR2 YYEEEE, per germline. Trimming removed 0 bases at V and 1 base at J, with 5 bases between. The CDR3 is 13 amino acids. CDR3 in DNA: TGTGCCAGCAGCTTGGAGAGGTCCTACGAGCAGTACTTC. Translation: CASSLERSYEQYF.